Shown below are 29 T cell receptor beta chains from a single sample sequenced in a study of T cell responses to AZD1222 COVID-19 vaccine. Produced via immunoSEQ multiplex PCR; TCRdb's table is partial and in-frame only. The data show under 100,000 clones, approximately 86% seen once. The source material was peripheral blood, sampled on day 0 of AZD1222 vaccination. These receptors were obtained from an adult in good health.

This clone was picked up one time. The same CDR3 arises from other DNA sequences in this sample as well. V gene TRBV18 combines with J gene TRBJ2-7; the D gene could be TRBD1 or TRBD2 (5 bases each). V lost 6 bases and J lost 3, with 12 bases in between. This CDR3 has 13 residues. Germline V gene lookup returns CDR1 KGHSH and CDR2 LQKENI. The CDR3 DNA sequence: TGTGCCAGCTCCCCAAGTGGGGGCTACGAGCAGTACTTC. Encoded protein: CASSPSGGYEQYF.

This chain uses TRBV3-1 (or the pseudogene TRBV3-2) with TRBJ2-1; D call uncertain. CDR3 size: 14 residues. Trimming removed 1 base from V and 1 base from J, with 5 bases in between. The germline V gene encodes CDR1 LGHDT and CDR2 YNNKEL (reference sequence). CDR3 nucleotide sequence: TGTGCCAGCAGCCAAGGTTTTTCCTACAATGAGCAGTTCTTC. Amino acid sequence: CASSQGFSYNEQFF.

CDR3 in DNA: TGTGCCAGCAGCAAAGTCGGGGCAGGGGGTTACAATGAGCAGTTCTTC. Translated, it gives CASSKVGAGGYNEQFF. The chain employs TRBV21-1 and TRBJ2-1; the table's D call, TRBD1, has no DNA check behind it. TRBV21-1 is classified as a pseudogene. This CDR3 has 16 residues.

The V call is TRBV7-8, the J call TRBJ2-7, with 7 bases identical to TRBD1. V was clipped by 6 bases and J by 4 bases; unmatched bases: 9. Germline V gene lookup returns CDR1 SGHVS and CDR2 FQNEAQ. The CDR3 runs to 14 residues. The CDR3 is CASSNTGTAYEQYF. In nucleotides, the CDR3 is TGTGCCAGCAGTAACACCGGGACAGCTTACGAGCAGTACTTC.

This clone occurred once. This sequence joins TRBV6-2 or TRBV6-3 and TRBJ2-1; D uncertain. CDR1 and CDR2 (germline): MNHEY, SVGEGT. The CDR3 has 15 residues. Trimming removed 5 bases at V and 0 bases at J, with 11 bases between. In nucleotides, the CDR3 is TGTGCCAGCAGTCCCGCGTCAGACTCCTACAATGAGCAGTTCTTC. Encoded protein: CASSPASDSYNEQFF.

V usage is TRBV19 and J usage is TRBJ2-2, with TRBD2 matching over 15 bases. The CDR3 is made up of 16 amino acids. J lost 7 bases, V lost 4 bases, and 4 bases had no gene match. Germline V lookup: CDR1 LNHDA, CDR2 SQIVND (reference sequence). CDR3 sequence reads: CASSTGLAGGVGELFF. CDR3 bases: TGTGCCAGTAGTACAGGACTAGCGGGAGGGGTCGGGGAGCTGTTTTTT.

The DNA for the CDR3 is TGCGCCAGCAGCTTGGTGGGACAGGGAGGGGATACGCAGTATTTT. Amino acid sequence: CASSLVGQGGDTQYF. The chain recombines TRBV5-1 with TRBJ2-3, with 9 bases identical to TRBD1. The CDR3 runs to 15 residues. The V gene's germline CDR1 is SGHRS and CDR2 YFSETQ. V shed 0 bases and J 6 bases; nucleotides not matched to a gene: 5.

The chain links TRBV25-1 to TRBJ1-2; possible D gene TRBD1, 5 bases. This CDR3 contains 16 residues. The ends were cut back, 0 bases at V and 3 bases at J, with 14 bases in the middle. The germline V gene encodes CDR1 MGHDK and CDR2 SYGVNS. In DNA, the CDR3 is TGTGCCAGCAGTGAATATGCAGGGAACCGGGACTATGGCTACACCTTC. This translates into CASSEYAGNRDYGYTF.

In DNA form, the CDR3 reads TGTGCCAGCCGACAGGGGGCATCAGAGACCCAGTACTTC. Its translation: CASRQGASETQYF. The chain links TRBV28 to TRBJ2-5, with 10 bases matching TRBD1. There are 13 residues in the CDR3. Germline CDR1 is MDHEN and CDR2 is SYDVKM. With 8 bases clipped from V and 4 bases from J, the junction kept 4 bases outside the gene matches.

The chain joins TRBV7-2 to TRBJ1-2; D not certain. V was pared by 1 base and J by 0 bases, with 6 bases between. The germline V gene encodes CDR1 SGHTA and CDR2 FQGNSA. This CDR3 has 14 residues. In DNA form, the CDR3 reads TGTGCCAGCAGCTTAGTGGTAGCTAACTATGGCTACACCTTC. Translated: CASSLVVANYGYTF.

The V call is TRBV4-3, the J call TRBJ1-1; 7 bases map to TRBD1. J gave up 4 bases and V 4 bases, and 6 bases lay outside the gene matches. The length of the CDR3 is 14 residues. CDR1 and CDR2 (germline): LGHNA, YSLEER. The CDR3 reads CASSRVQGSTEAFF. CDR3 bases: TGCGCCAGCAGCCGTGTACAGGGGTCCACTGAAGCTTTCTTT.

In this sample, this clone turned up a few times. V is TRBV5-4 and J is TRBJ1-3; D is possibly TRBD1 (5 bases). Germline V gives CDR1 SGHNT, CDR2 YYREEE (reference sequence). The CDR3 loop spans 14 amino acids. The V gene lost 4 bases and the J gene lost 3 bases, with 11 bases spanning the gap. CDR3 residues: CASSRPGDGNTIYF. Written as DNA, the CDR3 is TGTGCCAGCAGCCGGCCGGGGGATGGAAACACCATATATTTT. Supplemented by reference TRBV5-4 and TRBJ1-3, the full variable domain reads ETGVTQSPTHLIKTRGQQVTLRCSSQSGHNTVSWYQQALGQGPQFIFQYYREEENGRGNFPPRFSGLQFPNYSSELNVNALELDDSALYLCASSRPGDGNTIYFGEGSWLTVV.

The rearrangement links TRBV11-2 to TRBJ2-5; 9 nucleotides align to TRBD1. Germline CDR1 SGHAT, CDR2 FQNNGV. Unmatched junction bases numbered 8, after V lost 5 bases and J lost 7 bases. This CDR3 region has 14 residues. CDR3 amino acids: CASSLGQGRGTQYF. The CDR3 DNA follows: TGTGCCAGCAGCCTAGGACAGGGGAGAGGGACCCAGTACTTC. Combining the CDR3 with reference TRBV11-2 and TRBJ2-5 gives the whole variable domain EAGVAQSPRYKIIEKRQSVAFWCNPISGHATLYWYQQILGQGPKLLIQFQNNGVVDDSQLPKDRFSAERLKGVDSTLKIQPAKLEDSAVYLCASSLGQGRGTQYFGPGTRLLVL.

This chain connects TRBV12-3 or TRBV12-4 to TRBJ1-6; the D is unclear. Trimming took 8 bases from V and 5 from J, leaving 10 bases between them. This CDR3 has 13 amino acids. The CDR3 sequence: CASATVDNSPLHF. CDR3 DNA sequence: TGTGCCAGCGCAACCGTGGATAATTCACCCCTCCACTTT.

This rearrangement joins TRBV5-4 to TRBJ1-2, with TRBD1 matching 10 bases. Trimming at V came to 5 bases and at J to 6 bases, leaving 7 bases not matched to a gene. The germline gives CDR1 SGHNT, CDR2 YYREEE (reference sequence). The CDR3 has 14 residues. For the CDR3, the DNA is TGTGCCAGCAGTTGGGACAGGGGAGGCGATGGCTACACCTTC. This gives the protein CASSWDRGGDGYTF.

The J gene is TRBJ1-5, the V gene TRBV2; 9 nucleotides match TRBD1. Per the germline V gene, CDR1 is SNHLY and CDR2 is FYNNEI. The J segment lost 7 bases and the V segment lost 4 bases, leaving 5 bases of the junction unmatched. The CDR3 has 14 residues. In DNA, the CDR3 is TGTGCCAGCAGTGGGACAGGGGAGAACCAGCCCCAGCATTTT. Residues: CASSGTGENQPQHF.

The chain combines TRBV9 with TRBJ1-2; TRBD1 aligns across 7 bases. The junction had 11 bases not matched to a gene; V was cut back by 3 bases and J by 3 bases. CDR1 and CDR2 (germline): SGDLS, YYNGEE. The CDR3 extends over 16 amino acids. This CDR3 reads CASSAMQQGKDYGYTF. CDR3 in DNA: TGTGCCAGCAGCGCGATGCAACAGGGGAAGGACTATGGCTACACCTTC.

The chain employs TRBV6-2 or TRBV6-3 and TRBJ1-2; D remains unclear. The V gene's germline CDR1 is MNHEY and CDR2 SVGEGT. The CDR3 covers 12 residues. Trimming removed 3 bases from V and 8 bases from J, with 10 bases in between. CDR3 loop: CASSYRSGGYTF. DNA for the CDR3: TGTGCCAGCAGTTATAGAAGCGGAGGCTACACCTTC.

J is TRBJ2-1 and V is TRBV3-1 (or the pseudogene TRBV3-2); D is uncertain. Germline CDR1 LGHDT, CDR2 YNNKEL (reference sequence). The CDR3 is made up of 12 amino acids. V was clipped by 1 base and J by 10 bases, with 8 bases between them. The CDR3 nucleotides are TGTGCCAGCAGCCAAGTCGGCAACGAGCAGTTCTTC. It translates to CASSQVGNEQFF.

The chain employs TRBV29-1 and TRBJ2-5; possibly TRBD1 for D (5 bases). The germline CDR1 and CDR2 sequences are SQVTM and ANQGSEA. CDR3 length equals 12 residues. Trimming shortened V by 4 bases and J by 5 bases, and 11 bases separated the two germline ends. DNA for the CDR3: TGCAGCGTTGCACTACAGGAGGAGACCCAGTACTTC. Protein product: CSVALQEETQYF.

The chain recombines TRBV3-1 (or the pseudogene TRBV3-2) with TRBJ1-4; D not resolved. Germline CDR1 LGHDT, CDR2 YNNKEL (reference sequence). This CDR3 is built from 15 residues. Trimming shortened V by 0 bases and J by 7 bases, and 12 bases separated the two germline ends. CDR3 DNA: TGTGCCAGCAGCCAAGATTCAAGAATGGGTGAAAAACTGTTTTTT. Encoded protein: CASSQDSRMGEKLFF.

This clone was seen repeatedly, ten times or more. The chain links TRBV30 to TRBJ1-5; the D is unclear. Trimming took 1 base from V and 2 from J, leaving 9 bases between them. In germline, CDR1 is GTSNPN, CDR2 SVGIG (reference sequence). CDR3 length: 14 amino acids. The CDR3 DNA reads TGTGCCTGGAGTGCCCGGGGTGGCAATCAGCCCCAGCATTTT. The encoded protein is CAWSARGGNQPQHF.

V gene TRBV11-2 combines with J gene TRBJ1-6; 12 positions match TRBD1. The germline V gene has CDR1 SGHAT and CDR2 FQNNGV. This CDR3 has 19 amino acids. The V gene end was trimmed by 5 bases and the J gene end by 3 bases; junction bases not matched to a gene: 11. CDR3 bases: TGTGCCAGCAGCCTGATTGCCCGGGACAGGGGGCTCTATAATTCACCCCTCCACTTT. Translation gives CASSLIARDRGLYNSPLHF.

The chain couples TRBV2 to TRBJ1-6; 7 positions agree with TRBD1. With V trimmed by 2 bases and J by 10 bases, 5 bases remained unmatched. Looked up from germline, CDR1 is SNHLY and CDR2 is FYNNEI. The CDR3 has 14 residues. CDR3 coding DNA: TGTGCCAGCAGTGAAATAGGGGGCAGGTCACCCCTCCACTTT. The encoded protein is CASSEIGGRSPLHF.

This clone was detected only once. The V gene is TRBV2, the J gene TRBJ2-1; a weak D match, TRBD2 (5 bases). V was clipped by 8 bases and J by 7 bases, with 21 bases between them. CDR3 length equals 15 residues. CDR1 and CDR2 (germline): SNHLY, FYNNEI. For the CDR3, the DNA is TGTGCCAGCGTCGAGTTCACGGCAGGCGGGAATGAGCAGTTCTTC. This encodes CASVEFTAGGNEQFF. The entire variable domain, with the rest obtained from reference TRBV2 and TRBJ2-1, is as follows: EPEVTQTPSHQVTQMGQEVILRCVPISNHLYFYWYRQILGQKVEFLVSFYNNEISEKSEIFDDQFSVERPDGSNFTLKIRSTKLEDSAMYFCASVEFTAGGNEQFFGPGTRLTVL.

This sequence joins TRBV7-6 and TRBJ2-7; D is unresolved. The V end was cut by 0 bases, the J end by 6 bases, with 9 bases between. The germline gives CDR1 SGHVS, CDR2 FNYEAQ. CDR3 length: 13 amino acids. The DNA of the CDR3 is TGTGCCAGCAGCTTAGCGCGACACCTCGAGCAGTACTTC. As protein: CASSLARHLEQYF.

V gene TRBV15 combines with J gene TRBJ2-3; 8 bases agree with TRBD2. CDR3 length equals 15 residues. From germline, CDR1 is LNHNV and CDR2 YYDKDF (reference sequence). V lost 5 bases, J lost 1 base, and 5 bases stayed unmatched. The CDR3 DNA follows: TGTGCCACCAGCCAGAGCGGGAGTGGCACAGATACGCAGTATTTT. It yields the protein CATSQSGSGTDTQYF.

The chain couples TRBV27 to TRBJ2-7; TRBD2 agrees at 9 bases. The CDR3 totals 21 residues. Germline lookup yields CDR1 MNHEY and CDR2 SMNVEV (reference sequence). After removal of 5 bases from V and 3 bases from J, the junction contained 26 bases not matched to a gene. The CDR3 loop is CASSPQVAASGVLRRGYEQYF. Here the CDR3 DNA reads TGTGCCAGCAGTCCCCAAGTCGCCGCTAGCGGGGTATTGCGGAGAGGCTACGAGCAGTACTTC.

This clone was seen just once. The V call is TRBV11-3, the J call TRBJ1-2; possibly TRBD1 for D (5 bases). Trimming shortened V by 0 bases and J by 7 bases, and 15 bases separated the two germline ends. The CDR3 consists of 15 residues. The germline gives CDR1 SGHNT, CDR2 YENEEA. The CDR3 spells CASSLDWPGPRGYTF. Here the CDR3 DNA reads TGTGCCAGCAGCTTAGACTGGCCAGGGCCTCGTGGCTACACCTTC.